Listed here are 23 T cell receptor beta chains from one sample, sequenced in a study of blood T cell repertoires in COVID-19. Produced via immunoSEQ multiplex PCR; TCRdb's table is partial and in-frame only. Among tens of thousands of clones listed, approximately 85% were seen once. Sequencing was carried out using peripheral blood. These receptors were collected from a man between 60 and 75 years old with acute or convalescent COVID-19.

The chain uses TRBV29-1 and TRBJ2-7; D remains unclear. Between the trimmed V and J ends, which lost 0 bases and 1 base, there was a span of 4 bases. This CDR3 has 12 residues. Germline V gene data show CDR1 as SQVTM and CDR2 as ANQGSEA. The CDR3 region has the DNA TGCAGCGTTGAAGATCTTTCCTACGAGCAGTACTTC. This sequence encodes CSVEDLSYEQYF.

The chain combines TRBV6-6 with TRBJ2-1; 10 bases are shared with TRBD2. CDR1 MNHNY and CDR2 SVGAGI come from the germline V gene (reference sequence). The CDR3 loop spans 16 amino acids. J was trimmed by 3 bases and V by 7 bases; bases with no gene match: 9. CDR3 coding DNA: TGTGCCAGCACCATGCTAGCGGGAGAAATCTACAATGAGCAGTTCTTC. Its translation is CASTMLAGEIYNEQFF.

The rearrangement joins TRBV7-2 to TRBJ2-7; maybe TRBD2 (6 bases). In germline, CDR1 is SGHTA, CDR2 FQGNSA. The CDR3 covers 16 residues. The V end was cut by 5 bases, the J end by 2 bases, with 19 bases between. The CDR3 DNA reads as TGTGCCAGCAGCCCACAGGTATTAGCGGTCGCCTACGAGCAGTACTTC. As protein: CASSPQVLAVAYEQYF.

The rearrangement uses TRBV5-1 and TRBJ2-3, with TRBD1 matching over 9 bases. The V gene's germline CDR1 is SGHRS and CDR2 YFSETQ. V gave up 0 bases and J gave up 1 base; unmatched junction bases: 3. This CDR3 is built from 16 residues. CDR3 protein: CASSLVRQGGTDTQYF. CDR3 sequence (DNA): TGCGCCAGCAGCTTGGTGCGACAGGGGGGCACAGATACGCAGTATTTT.

V usage is TRBV19 and J usage is TRBJ1-5; 11 positions agree with TRBD1. This CDR3 is built from 18 residues. CDR1 is LNHDA, CDR2 SQIVND, per germline (reference sequence). J lost 0 bases, V lost 5 bases, and 9 bases had no gene match. CDR3 in amino acids: CASSLRRGTGGSNQPQHF. CDR3 nucleotide sequence: TGTGCCAGTAGTTTACGCCGAGGGACAGGGGGTAGCAATCAGCCCCAGCATTTT. Looking up the rest from reference TRBV19 and TRBJ1-5 gives the full variable domain: DGGITQSPKYLFRKEGQNVTLSCEQNLNHDAMYWYRQDPGQGLRLIYYSQIVNDFQKGDIAEGYSVSREKKESFPLTVTSAQKNPTAFYLCASSLRRGTGGSNQPQHFGDGTRLSIL.

V gene TRBV6-2 or TRBV6-3 combines with J gene TRBJ2-2; TRBD2 aligns across 12 bases. The CDR3 totals 18 residues. V shed 0 bases, J shed 1 base, and the junction held 3 bases outside the gene matches. From germline, CDR1 is MNHEY and CDR2 SVGEGT. The CDR3 DNA reads TGTGCCAGCAGTTACTCTGGGACTAGCGGGCTGAACACCGGGGAGCTGTTTTTT. Translation gives CASSYSGTSGLNTGELFF.

The CDR3 here is CSASEGAGGYTF. Here the CDR3 DNA reads TGCAGTGCTAGTGAGGGGGCTGGTGGCTACACCTTC. This chain joins TRBV20-1 and TRBJ1-2; 7 nucleotides align to TRBD1. CDR3 length equals 12 residues. V lost 3 bases to trimming and J lost 7 bases; unmatched junction nucleotides: 5. Germline V lookup: CDR1 DFQATT, CDR2 SNEGSKA (reference sequence).

The chain has TRBV5-4 and TRBJ2-3, with 7 bases that match TRBD2. There are 15 residues in the CDR3. In germline, CDR1 is SGHNT, CDR2 YYREEE (reference sequence). V was pared by 1 base and J by 1 base, with 3 bases of the junction left unmatched. In nucleotides, the CDR3 is TGTGCCAGCAGCTTGCCCCGGGGGGGCACAGATACGCAGTATTTT. Translation: CASSLPRGGTDTQYF. The full variable domain, completed using reference TRBV5-4 and TRBJ2-3, is ETGVTQSPTHLIKTRGQQVTLRCSSQSGHNTVSWYQQALGQGPQFIFQYYREEENGRGNFPPRFSGLQFPNYSSELNVNALELDDSALYLCASSLPRGGTDTQYFGPGTRLTVL.

This clone was seen just once. The genes are TRBV6-2 or TRBV6-3 and TRBJ1-5; D ambiguous. Trimming shortened V by 6 bases and J by 9 bases, and 21 bases separated the two germline ends. CDR3 size: 15 residues. Germline assignment: CDR1 MNHEY and CDR2 SVGEGT. CDR3 amino acids: CASSPGLATSRPQHF. CDR3 bases: TGTGCCAGCAGCCCGGGCCTAGCTACATCCCGGCCCCAGCATTTT.

This chain connects TRBV18 to TRBJ1-2, with no clear D. CDR3 size: 14 residues. The germline V gene encodes CDR1 KGHSH and CDR2 LQKENI. V was shortened by 3 bases and J by 0 bases, with 8 bases between the two germline ends. Here the CDR3 DNA reads TGTGCCAGCTCACCGCGCCAGGCTAACTATGGCTACACCTTC. This translates into CASSPRQANYGYTF.

This clone was detected only a few times. The chain employs TRBV4-1 and TRBJ2-7; 14 nucleotides line up with TRBD2. The V and J ends lost 1 base and 5 bases, in that order; junction bases with no gene match: 4. CDR3 length: 16 amino acids. Germline V CDR1 and CDR2: MGHRA, YSYEKL. CDR3 loop: CASSQGGLAGVDEQYF. CDR3 coding DNA: TGCGCCAGCAGCCAAGGGGGACTAGCGGGAGTAGACGAGCAGTACTTC.

The chain has TRBV4-1 and TRBJ2-3; TRBD2 matches 14 bases. The length of the CDR3 is 19 residues. Germline lookup yields CDR1 MGHRA and CDR2 YSYEKL. Trimming cost V 0 bases and J 4 bases; bases outside gene matches: 9. The CDR3 bases are TGCGCCAGCAGCCAAGAAGCCCCGGGACTAGCGGGAGCCGCAGATACGCAGTATTTT. Translated, it gives CASSQEAPGLAGAADTQYF.

This chain uses TRBV7-8 with TRBJ1-5; no firm D call. Trimming shortened V by 5 bases and J by 4 bases, and 9 bases separated the two germline ends. The CDR3 length is 13 residues. CDR1 SGHVS and CDR2 FQNEAQ come from the germline V gene. The DNA for the CDR3 is TGTGCCAGCAGCACCCAGGTTAATCAGCCCCAGCATTTT. Its translation: CASSTQVNQPQHF.

The chain is built from TRBV19 and TRBJ1-6, with 10 bases aligning to TRBD1. Looked up from germline, CDR1 is LNHDA and CDR2 is SQIVND (reference sequence). The CDR3 spans 14 residues. With 6 bases clipped from V and 10 bases from J, the junction kept 6 bases outside the gene matches. This chain's CDR3 is CASSRGDRGSPLHF. The CDR3 DNA follows: TGTGCCAGTAGCCGTGGGGACAGGGGATCACCCCTCCACTTT.

This sequence joins TRBV10-3 and TRBJ1-1, with D possibly matching TRBD1 (6 bases). V was cut by 6 bases and J by 5 bases, with 19 bases left in between. The CDR3 length is 15 residues. Germline V gives CDR1 ENHRY, CDR2 SYGVKD. This CDR3 is CAISPGTGTGTEAFF. The CDR3 DNA follows: TGTGCCATCAGCCCCGGTACAGGGACGGGAACTGAAGCTTTCTTT.

This chain connects TRBV21-1 to TRBJ1-1; TRBD1, as called in the table, went unchecked against the DNA. TRBV21-1 is classified as a pseudogene. This CDR3 is built from 17 residues. This CDR3 reads CASSKTTALIRVPEAFF. CDR3 DNA: TGTGCCAGCAGCAAAACGACGGCTCTTATCAGGGTCCCTGAAGCTTTCTTT.

This sequence joins TRBV7-2 and TRBJ1-3; perhaps TRBD1 as D (5 bases). The V end lost 2 bases, the J end lost 1 base, and 12 bases lay between the germline ends. Germline CDR1 reads SGHTA; CDR2 reads FQGNSA. This CDR3 is 16 amino acids long. CDR3 protein: CASSLSRGRSGNTIYF. The CDR3 DNA follows: TGTGCCAGCAGCTTATCAAGGGGAAGATCTGGAAACACCATATATTTT.

The V gene is TRBV21-1, the J gene TRBJ2-6; the DNA was not compared with TRBD1, the D call given in the table. TRBV21-1 is reported as a pseudogene. The CDR3 is 17 amino acids. CDR3 DNA: TGTGCCAGCAGCAAAACATTCCACCCCTCTGGGGCCAACGTCCTGACTTTC. As protein: CASSKTFHPSGANVLTF.

About this clone: Different DNA sequences within this sample yield the same CDR3. CDR3 protein: CASSWAGEETQYF. The CDR3 DNA reads TGCGCCAGCAGCTGGGCAGGGGAAGAGACCCAGTACTTC. This sequence joins TRBV5-1 and TRBJ2-5, with D possibly TRBD1 on 6 matching bases. V lost 3 bases, J lost 3 bases, and 9 bases lay in between. Germline V gene lookup returns CDR1 SGHRS and CDR2 YFSETQ. This CDR3 contains 13 residues.

The chain joins TRBV7-2 to TRBJ1-3; D uncertain. V gave up 4 bases and J gave up 1 base, with 14 bases separating them. CDR3 length: 16 residues. CDR1 and CDR2 (germline): SGHTA, FQGNSA. The CDR3 reads CASSSPQVRSGNTIYF. The CDR3 coding sequence is TGTGCCAGCAGCTCCCCCCAAGTCCGGTCTGGAAACACCATATATTTT. Variable domain in full (rest from reference TRBV7-2 and TRBJ1-3): GAGVSQSPSNKVTEKGKDVELRCDPISGHTALYWYRQSLGQGLEFLIYFQGNSAPDKSGLPSDRFSAERTGGSVSTLTIQRTQQEDSAVYLCASSSPQVRSGNTIYFGEGSWLTVV.

This chain connects TRBV7-2 to TRBJ2-3; D is uncertain. The CDR3 consists of 14 residues. Deletions cut 1 base from V and 0 bases from J, with 5 bases between. Germline V lookup: CDR1 SGHTA, CDR2 FQGNSA. DNA of the CDR3: TGTGCCAGCAGCTTAGACGCGAGCACAGATACGCAGTATTTT. It is translated as CASSLDASTDTQYF. Drawing the rest from reference TRBV7-2 and TRBJ2-3, the complete variable domain is GAGVSQSPSNKVTEKGKDVELRCDPISGHTALYWYRQSLGQGLEFLIYFQGNSAPDKSGLPSDRFSAERTGGSVSTLTIQRTQQEDSAVYLCASSLDASTDTQYFGPGTRLTVL.

CDR3 bases: TGTGCCAGCAGCCCCTCCGCAGGGGATGTAGAGTTCTTC. Protein sequence: CASSPSAGDVEFF. The chain is built from TRBV11-3 and TRBJ2-1, with a tentative D call TRBD1 (6 bases). This CDR3 has 13 amino acids. V was pared by 5 bases and J by 14 bases, with 19 bases between. The germline CDR1 and CDR2 sequences are SGHNT and YENEEA.

The V gene is TRBV9, the J gene TRBJ1-2, with a possible D match to TRBD1 (5 bases). Germline V CDR1 and CDR2: SGDLS, YYNGEE. This CDR3 spans 15 amino acids. The germline V and J ends were trimmed by 2 bases and 3 bases, with 14 bases remaining between them. DNA of the CDR3: TGTGCCAGCAGCGTTGGGGCTTCCCGGGACTATGGCTACACCTTC. Residues: CASSVGASRDYGYTF.